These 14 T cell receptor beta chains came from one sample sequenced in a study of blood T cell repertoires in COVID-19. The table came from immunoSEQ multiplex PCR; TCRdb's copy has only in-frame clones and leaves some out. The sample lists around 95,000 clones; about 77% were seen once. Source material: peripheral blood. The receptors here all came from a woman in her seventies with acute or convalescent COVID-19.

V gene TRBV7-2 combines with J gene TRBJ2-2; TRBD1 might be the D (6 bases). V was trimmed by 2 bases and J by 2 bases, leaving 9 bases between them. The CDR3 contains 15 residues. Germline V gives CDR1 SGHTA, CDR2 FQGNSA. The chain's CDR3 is CASSLSRGNTGELFF. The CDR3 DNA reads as TGTGCCAGCAGCTTATCCAGGGGAAACACCGGGGAGCTGTTTTTT.

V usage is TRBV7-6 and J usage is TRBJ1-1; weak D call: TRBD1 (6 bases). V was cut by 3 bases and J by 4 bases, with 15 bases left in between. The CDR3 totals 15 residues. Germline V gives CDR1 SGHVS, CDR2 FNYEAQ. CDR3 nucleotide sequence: TGTGCCAGCAGCTTTCAAACAGGGATGGGCACTGAAGCTTTCTTT. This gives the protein CASSFQTGMGTEAFF.

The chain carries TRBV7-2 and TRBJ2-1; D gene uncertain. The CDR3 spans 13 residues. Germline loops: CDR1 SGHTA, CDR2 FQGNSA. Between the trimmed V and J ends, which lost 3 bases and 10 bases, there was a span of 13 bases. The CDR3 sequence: CASSLGLRGEQFF. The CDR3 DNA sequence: TGTGCCAGCAGCTTGGGTCTTCGAGGCGAGCAGTTCTTC.

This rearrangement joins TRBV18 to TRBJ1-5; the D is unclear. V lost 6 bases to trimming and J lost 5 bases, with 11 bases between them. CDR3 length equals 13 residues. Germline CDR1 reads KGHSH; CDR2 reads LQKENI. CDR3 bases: TGTGCCAGCTCGCTTGACTGGGATCAGCCCCAGCATTTT. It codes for CASSLDWDQPQHF.

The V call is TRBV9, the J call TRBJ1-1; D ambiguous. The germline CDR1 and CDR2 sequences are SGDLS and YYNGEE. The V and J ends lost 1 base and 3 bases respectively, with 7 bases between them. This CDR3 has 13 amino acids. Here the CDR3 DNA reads TGTGCCAGCAGCGTACTGCAGTACACTGAAGCTTTCTTT. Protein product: CASSVLQYTEAFF.

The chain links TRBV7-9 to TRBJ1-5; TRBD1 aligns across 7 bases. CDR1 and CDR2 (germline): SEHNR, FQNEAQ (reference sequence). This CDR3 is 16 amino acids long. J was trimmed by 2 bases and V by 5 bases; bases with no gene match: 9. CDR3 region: CASSPPTGAGNQPQHF. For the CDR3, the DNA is TGTGCCAGCAGCCCACCTACAGGGGCAGGCAATCAGCCCCAGCATTTT.

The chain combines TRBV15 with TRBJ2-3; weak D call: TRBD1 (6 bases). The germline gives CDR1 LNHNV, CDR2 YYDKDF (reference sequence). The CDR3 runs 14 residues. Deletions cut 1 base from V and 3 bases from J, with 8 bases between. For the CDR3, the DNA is TGTGCCACCAGCAGAGCAGGGGCGACAGATACGCAGTATTTT. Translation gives CATSRAGATDTQYF.

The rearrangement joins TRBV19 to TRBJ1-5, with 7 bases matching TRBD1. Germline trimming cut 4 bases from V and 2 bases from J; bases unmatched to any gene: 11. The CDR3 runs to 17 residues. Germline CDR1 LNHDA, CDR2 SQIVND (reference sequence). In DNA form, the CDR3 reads TGTGCCAGTAGTACGACAGGGAGCGGTATGGGCAATCAGCCCCAGCATTTT. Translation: CASSTTGSGMGNQPQHF.

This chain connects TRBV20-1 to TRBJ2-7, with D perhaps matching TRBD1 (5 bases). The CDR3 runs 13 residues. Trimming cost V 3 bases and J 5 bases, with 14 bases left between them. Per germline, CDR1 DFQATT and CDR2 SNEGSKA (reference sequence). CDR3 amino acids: CSASSRVDDEQYF. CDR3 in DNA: TGCAGTGCTAGTTCCAGGGTGGATGACGAGCAGTACTTC.

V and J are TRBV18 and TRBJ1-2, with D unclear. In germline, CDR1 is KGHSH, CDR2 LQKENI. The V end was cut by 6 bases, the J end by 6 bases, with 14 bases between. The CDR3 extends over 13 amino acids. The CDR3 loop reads CASSPPVRNGYTF. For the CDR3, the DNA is TGTGCCAGCTCTCCCCCCGTGCGAAATGGCTACACCTTC.

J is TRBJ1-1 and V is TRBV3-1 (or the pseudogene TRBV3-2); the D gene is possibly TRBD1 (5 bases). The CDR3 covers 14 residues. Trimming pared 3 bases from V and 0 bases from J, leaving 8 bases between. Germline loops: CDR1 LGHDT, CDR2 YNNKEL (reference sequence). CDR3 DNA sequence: TGTGCCAGCAGCCAGCGACAGATGAACACTGAAGCTTTCTTT. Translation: CASSQRQMNTEAFF.

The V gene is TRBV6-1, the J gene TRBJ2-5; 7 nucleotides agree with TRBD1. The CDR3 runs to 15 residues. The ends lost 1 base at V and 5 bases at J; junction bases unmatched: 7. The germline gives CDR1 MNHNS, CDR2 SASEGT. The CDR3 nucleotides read TGTGCCAGCAGTGAAGTCACAGGGGCGCGGGAGACCCAGTACTTC. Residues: CASSEVTGARETQYF.

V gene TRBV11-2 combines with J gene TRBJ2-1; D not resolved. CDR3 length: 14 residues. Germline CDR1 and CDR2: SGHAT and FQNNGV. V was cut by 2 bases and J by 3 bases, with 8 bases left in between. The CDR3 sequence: CASSLPTSYNEQFF. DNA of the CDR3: TGTGCCAGCAGCTTACCCACAAGCTACAATGAGCAGTTCTTC.

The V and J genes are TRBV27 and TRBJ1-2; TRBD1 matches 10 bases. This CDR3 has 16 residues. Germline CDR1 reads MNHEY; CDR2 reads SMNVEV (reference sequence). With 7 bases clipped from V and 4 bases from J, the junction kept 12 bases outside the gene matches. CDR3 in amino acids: CASKFLRTGGSYGYTF. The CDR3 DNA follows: TGTGCCAGCAAATTTCTTCGGACAGGGGGTAGCTATGGCTACACCTTC.